This T cell receptor beta chain was captured in a study of identical twins. Overall study results and limits: Shared out-of-frame alpha sequences (those common to twins) showed excess low generation probability. The authors drew conclusions from cross-sectional statistical analysis rather than following the same donors. Insertions were reduced in abundant cord blood beta clonotypes but not in memory repertoires.

Via MiXCR, TCRdb re-called the 5' RACE reads, giving one row per CDR3 protein. The sample has 690,000 or so distinct CDR3 sequences; 8.6% are singletons. V shed 3 bases and J shed 3 bases, with 9 bases lying between them. CDR1 is SGHRS and CDR2 is YFSETQ in the germline V gene. The CDR3 loop spans 13 amino acids. In this sample, this clonotype turned up a few times. Its antigen remains unidentified. The data also belong to a second study, concerning yellow fever vaccine responses in identical twins.

The TCR comes from a young woman in good health. The chain uses TRBV5-1 and TRBJ1-1; D not certain. Sequencing used PBMCs. The DNA for the CDR3 is TGCGCCAGCAGCTCAGGATCTGACACTGAAGCTTTCTTT. The encoded protein is CASSSGSDTEAFF.